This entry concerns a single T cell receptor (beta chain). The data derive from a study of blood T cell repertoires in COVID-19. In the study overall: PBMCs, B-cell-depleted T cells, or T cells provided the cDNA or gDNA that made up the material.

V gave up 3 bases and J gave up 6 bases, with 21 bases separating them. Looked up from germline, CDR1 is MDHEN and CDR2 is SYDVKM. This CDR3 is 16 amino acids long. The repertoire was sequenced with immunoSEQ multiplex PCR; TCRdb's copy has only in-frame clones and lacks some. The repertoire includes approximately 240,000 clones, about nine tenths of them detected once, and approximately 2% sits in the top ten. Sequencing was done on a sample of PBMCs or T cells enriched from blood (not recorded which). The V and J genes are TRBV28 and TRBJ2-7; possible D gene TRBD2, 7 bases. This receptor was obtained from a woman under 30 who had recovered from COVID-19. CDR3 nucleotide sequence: TGTGCCAGCAGTTTGGCGGGGGACAACGAACAGGGCGAGCAGTACTTC. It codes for CASSLAGDNEQGEQYF.